This TCR beta chain was identified during a study of shared clonotypes between healthy human individuals. Study-level information: Each donor had three CD4 naive, three CD4 memory, two CD8 naive and one CD8 memory plate. Study-wide findings and caveats: Larger estimated richness was generally seen in naive subsets than in memory subsets. Sampling used blood alone; tissue repertoires probably differ.

There are 16 residues in the CDR3. The V gene lost 0 bases and the J gene lost 1 base, with 13 bases spanning the gap. Germline V CDR1 and CDR2: SGDLS, YYNGEE. Assay: immunoSEQ multiplex PCR; the TCRdb copy retains only in-frame clones and omits some. The repertoire holds 850,000 to 1,200,000 clones, with about 75% as singletons. Regarding this clone: Its target is unknown.

The sequence came from a man aged 18-30 years in good health. The rearrangement joins TRBV9 to TRBJ1-1; D not certain. The sample was memory CD4+ T cells sorted from blood. Indicated subset: CD45RA-negative fraction. The CDR3 is CASSVEPVLKNTEAFF. CDR3 bases: TGTGCCAGCAGCGTAGAGCCAGTGTTAAAGAACACTGAAGCTTTCTTT.